The 3 T cell receptor beta chains given below trace back to one sample, sequenced in a study of blood T cell repertoires in COVID-19. TCRdb keeps only in-frame clones here, not all; method: immunoSEQ multiplex PCR. The sample carries roughly 340,000 clones, around 89% recorded once. The sequencing sample was made of peripheral blood. The receptors here all came from a woman under 40 with COVID-19, enrolled during active disease.

V and J are TRBV7-9 and TRBJ2-6, with TRBD2 matching 10 bases. V lost 5 bases, J lost 0 bases, and 10 bases stayed unmatched. The CDR3 covers 19 residues. The germline V gene has CDR1 SEHNR and CDR2 FQNEAQ (reference sequence). The CDR3 spells CASSPTRRTSGSGANVLTF. The CDR3 DNA follows: TGTGCCAGCAGCCCCACCCGTCGGACTAGCGGCTCTGGGGCCAACGTCCTGACTTTC. The variable domain in full, with the rest retrieved from reference TRBV7-9 and TRBJ2-6, is DTGVSQNPRHKITKRGQNVTFRCDPISEHNRLYWYRQTLGQGPEFLTYFQNEAQLEKSRLLSDRFSAERPKGSFSTLEIQRTEQGDSAMYLCASSPTRRTSGSGANVLTFGAGSRLTVL.

This rearrangement joins TRBV4-1 to TRBJ2-7; 7 bases match TRBD1. Germline CDR1 is MGHRA and CDR2 is YSYEKL. This CDR3 has 14 residues. The trim removed 5 bases at V and 5 bases at J, leaving 9 bases unmatched. CDR3 residues: CASSRVTGDNEQYF. In nucleotides, the CDR3 is TGCGCCAGCAGCAGGGTCACAGGGGACAACGAGCAGTACTTC.

This clone was found once. The chain employs TRBV20-1 and TRBJ2-5, with TRBD2 as a possible D gene (5 bases). Per germline, CDR1 DFQATT and CDR2 SNEGSKA (reference sequence). Between the trimmed V and J ends, which lost 3 bases and 2 bases, there was a span of 13 bases. The CDR3 has 14 amino acids. The CDR3 DNA is TGCAGTGCTAGTCGGAGGCTTGTACAAGAGACCCAGTACTTC. It translates to CSASRRLVQETQYF.